The rows below give T cell receptor beta chains drawn from one sample of a study of early T cells in non-severe SARS-CoV-2 infection. TCRdb re-derived calls from the 5' RACE reads in MiXCR, one entry per CDR3 protein. The sample includes around 57,000 distinct CDR3 sequences, over 4.5% of them seen just once. The material was whole blood, obtained at baseline. The source of these receptors is an adult who was a healthcare worker with PCR-confirmed SARS-CoV-2 infection or an uninfected control (not recorded which). Each CDR3 is given with its conserved first and last residue. The D gene is left open where the match is weak. A row's size may be missing; if present it is once, few, many or a size class.

J gene,D gene,clone size,V gene,CDR3 DNA,CDR3 protein
TRBJ2-7,TRBD1,many,TRBV12-3/TRBV12-4,TGTGCCAGCAGTTTCGGACAGGGGAATTCCAACGAGCAGTACTTC,CASSFGQGNSNEQYF
TRBJ2-1,TRBD2,many,TRBV4-1,TGCGCCAGCAGCCCCTTGGGGAGGACTAGCGGGGGCAATGAGCAGTTCTTC,CASSPLGRTSGGNEQFF
TRBJ1-3,-,-,TRBV15,TGTGCCACCAGGGAAGGACCGGGAAACACCATATATTTT,CATREGPGNTIYF
TRBJ2-3,-,few,TRBV27,TGTGCCAGCAGTTTAGTAAGGGGCACAGATACGCAGTATTTT,CASSLVRGTDTQYF
TRBJ1-5,-,-,TRBV12-3/TRBV12-4,TGTGCCAGCACCCTCGGTAGCAATCAGCCCCAGCATTTT,CASTLGSNQPQHF
TRBJ1-4,-,many,TRBV30,TGTGCCTGGAGTAAGGACACAGGGGAAAAACTGTTTTTT,CAWSKDTGEKLFF
TRBJ2-5,TRBD2,few,TRBV11-2,TGTGCCAGCAGTTATGAGCGGGAGTGGCGAGAGACCCAGTACTTC,CASSYEREWRETQYF
TRBJ2-7,TRBD2,many,TRBV20-1,TGCAGTGCTAGAGCCTTCTCGTCGGGAGGAGGAGACGAGCAGTACTTC,CSARAFSSGGGDEQYF
TRBJ1-2,-,-,TRBV18,TGTGCCAGCTCACCGGAAGGGATCGCCTATGGCTACACCTTC,CASSPEGIAYGYTF
TRBJ1-5,-,-,TRBV15,TGTGCCACCAGCAGAGAAAGGGGGTTGAGCAATCAGCCCCAGCATTTT,CATSRERGLSNQPQHF
TRBJ2-7,TRBD1,many,TRBV28,TGTGCCAAATCCGGACAGGGAATGAACGAGCAGTACTTC,CAKSGQGMNEQYF
TRBJ2-4,-,few,TRBV20-1,TGCAGTGCCCCGGACGGTGCCAAAAACATTCAGTACTTC,CSAPDGAKNIQYF
TRBJ2-6,-,-,TRBV12-3/TRBV12-4,TGTGCCAGCAGTAAAGGGGTTGCTGGGGCCAACGTCCTGACTTTC,CASSKGVAGANVLTF
TRBJ2-1,-,many,TRBV20-1,TGCAGTGCTAGAAGACCCTCCGGGGATGAGCAGTTCTTC,CSARRPSGDEQFF
TRBJ2-7,-,-,TRBV6-6,TGTGCCAGCAGACCGGGCCTAGAGGACGAGCAGTACTTC,CASRPGLEDEQYF
TRBJ1-6,TRBD1,many,TRBV5-5,TGTGCCAGCAGCTTGGGGACAGGGACGGGTTCACCCCTCCACTTT,CASSLGTGTGSPLHF
TRBJ1-4,-,many,TRBV29-1,TGCAGCGTTTCAGGGAACGCTAATGAAAAACTGTTTTTT,CSVSGNANEKLFF
TRBJ2-1,-,few,TRBV29-1,TGCAGCGCCATCTTAGGGGGCTACAATGAGCAGTTCTTC,CSAILGGYNEQFF
TRBJ1-1,-,few,TRBV4-2,TGTGCCAGCAGCCAACGGGGCATGAACACTGAAGCTTTCTTT,CASSQRGMNTEAFF
TRBJ2-1,TRBD2,many,TRBV29-1,TGCAGCGTTGGAGGTGCGAGCGGGACCAGCCCCTACAATGAGCAGTTCTTC,CSVGGASGTSPYNEQFF
TRBJ2-7,TRBD2,many,TRBV28,TGTGCCAGCAGTTTCGGACTAGCGCGAACCTACGAGCAGTACTTC,CASSFGLARTYEQYF
TRBJ2-3,TRBD1,few,TRBV6-5,TGTGCCAGCCGGACAGGGGGCATCTACGACACAGATACGCAGTATTTT,CASRTGGIYDTDTQYF
TRBJ2-1,TRBD2,-,TRBV6-5,TGTGCCAGCAGTTACGGGACTAGCGGGAGTGGTGAGCAGTTCTTC,CASSYGTSGSGEQFF
TRBJ2-2,TRBD2,many,TRBV9,TGTGCCAGCAGCGTATGGCGGGAGGACGACACCGTGGAGCTGTTTTTT,CASSVWREDDTVELFF
TRBJ2-3,TRBD2,few,TRBV5-1,TGCGCCAGCTCCCCGGGGGGACTAGCGGGAAATCCTCAGTATTTT,CASSPGGLAGNPQYF
TRBJ2-5,TRBD1,many,TRBV25-1,TGTGCCAGCAGTGAAAACGAACAGGGGTCGGAAGAGACCCAGTACTTC,CASSENEQGSEETQYF
TRBJ2-7,TRBD2,many,TRBV19,TGTGCCAGTAGTGCCGCTGGACTAGCGGCCTACGAGCAGTACTTC,CASSAAGLAAYEQYF
TRBJ2-1,-,many,TRBV7-3,TGTGCCAGCAGTTTGGGGGCCACCAATGAGCAGTTCTTC,CASSLGATNEQFF
TRBJ2-5,-,many,TRBV24-1,TGTGCCACCAGTGATTTGCAATTCGGGGGGCTAGAGACCCAGTACTTC,CATSDLQFGGLETQYF
TRBJ2-3,TRBD2,many,TRBV5-1,TGCGCCAGCAGCTTGGTGGCGGGAGGTTCGACAGATACGCAGTATTTT,CASSLVAGGSTDTQYF
TRBJ1-1,-,many,TRBV3-1,TGTGCCAGCAGCTCAACACAGACCCCTGAAGCTTTCTTT,CASSSTQTPEAFF
TRBJ1-2,-,many,TRBV7-6,TGTGCCAGCAGCTTAGGGCCGCAGACCTATGGCTACACCTTC,CASSLGPQTYGYTF
TRBJ1-2,TRBD1,many,TRBV18,TGTGCCAGCTCACCATACTGGGACAGGCAAGGCTACACCTTC,CASSPYWDRQGYTF
TRBJ2-2,-,few,TRBV18,TGTGCCAGCTCACCGGGTACAGGTTCCACCGGGGAGCTGTTTTTT,CASSPGTGSTGELFF
TRBJ2-1,-,many,TRBV11-3,TGTGCCAGCAGCTCCCAGGGAACAGGGCCCAGTGAGCAGTTCTTC,CASSSQGTGPSEQFF
TRBJ2-3,TRBD2,many,TRBV2,TGTGCCAGCAGGACGGGAGGACGCACAGATACGCAGTATTTT,CASRTGGRTDTQYF
TRBJ2-7,TRBD2,many,TRBV3-1,TGTGCCAGCAGCTCGGGACTAGCGGTTTCCTACGAGCAGTACTTC,CASSSGLAVSYEQYF
TRBJ2-7,TRBD2,few,TRBV4-1,TGCGCCAGCAGTAACCTAGCGGTTCCCGGCGAGCAGTACTTC,CASSNLAVPGEQYF
TRBJ2-2,-,many,TRBV6-1,TGTGCCAGCAGTGAAGGGCGGAACCTGAACACCGGGGAGCTGTTTTTT,CASSEGRNLNTGELFF
TRBJ2-7,-,-,TRBV6-5,TGTGCCAGCACCCCGGGACCGGGGCGGTACGAGCAGTACTTC,CASTPGPGRYEQYF
TRBJ2-7,TRBD2,many,TRBV20-1,TGCAGTGCTAGAGATCGGGGCGGGAGGGCCTACCACGAGCAGTACTTC,CSARDRGGRAYHEQYF
TRBJ1-1,-,-,TRBV6-5,TGTGCCACCGGTTACAGAGAGTCTGAAGCTTTCTTT,CATGYRESEAFF
TRBJ1-2,-,many,TRBV10-3,TGTGCCATCAGTGCGGACAGTGGATCCGGCTATGGCTACACCTTC,CAISADSGSGYGYTF
TRBJ1-2,-,many,TRBV5-6,TGTGCCAGCAGAACCGGGACTCCCAACTATGGCTACACCTTC,CASRTGTPNYGYTF
TRBJ2-7,TRBD2,few,TRBV20-1,TGCAGTGCTGTAGTAGCGGGAGACACCTCCTACGAGCAGTACTTC,CSAVVAGDTSYEQYF
TRBJ2-5,-,many,TRBV4-2,TGTGCCAGCAGCCCCCTCGGGAGAGAAGAGACCCAGTACTTC,CASSPLGREETQYF